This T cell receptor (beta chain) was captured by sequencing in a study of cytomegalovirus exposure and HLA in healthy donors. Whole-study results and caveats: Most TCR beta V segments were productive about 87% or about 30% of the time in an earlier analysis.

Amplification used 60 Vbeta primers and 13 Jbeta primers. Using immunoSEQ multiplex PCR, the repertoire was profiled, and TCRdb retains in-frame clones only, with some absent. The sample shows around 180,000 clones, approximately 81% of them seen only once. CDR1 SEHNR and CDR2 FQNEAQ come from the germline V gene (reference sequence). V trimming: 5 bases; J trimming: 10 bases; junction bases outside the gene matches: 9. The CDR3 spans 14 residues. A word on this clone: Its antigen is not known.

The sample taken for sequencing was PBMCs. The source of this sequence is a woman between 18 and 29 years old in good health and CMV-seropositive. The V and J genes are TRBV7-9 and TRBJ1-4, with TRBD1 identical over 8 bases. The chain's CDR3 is CASSPSDREGKLFF. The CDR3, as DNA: TGTGCCAGCAGCCCCTCGGACAGGGAAGGAAAACTGTTTTTT.